This T cell receptor delta chain was documented in a study of γδ T cells in repeated Plasmodium falciparum infection. Findings of the study overall: Vdelta2-negative gammadelta repertoires, largely Vdelta1+, seemingly showed infection-driven waves of new clonal selection.

The germline V gene encodes CDR1 TSWWSYY and CDR2 QGS. This CDR3 comprises 24 residues. Sequencing covered both gamma and delta TCR chains per sample. TCRdb redid the clone calls on the multiplex PCR reads with CATT. The table shows tens of thousands of delta-chain clones, with 1.5% to 2% occurring only once. Vgamma9/Vdelta2+ and Vdelta2-negative gammadelta T cells were flow-sorted from PBMC for bulk sequencing. With regard to this clone: Its cognate antigen is unknown. A far larger clone is off by one base, so a read error is likely. The sample contains more than one DNA sequence encoding this CDR3.

The sequencing input was gamma-delta T cells from blood. There is no J gene call, but TRDV1 is given as the V gene; the D call in the table, TRDD3, was not verified against the DNA. The sequence was obtained from a pool of human donors (malaria-infected and uninfected, not separated). The CDR3 nucleotides are TGTGCTCTTGGGCCCTCGGCCTTCCTAGGCCTATACTGGGGGATACGGTTGCCGGGCCGTAAGCTCATCTTT. Amino acid sequence: CALGPSAFLGLYWGIRLPGRKLIF.